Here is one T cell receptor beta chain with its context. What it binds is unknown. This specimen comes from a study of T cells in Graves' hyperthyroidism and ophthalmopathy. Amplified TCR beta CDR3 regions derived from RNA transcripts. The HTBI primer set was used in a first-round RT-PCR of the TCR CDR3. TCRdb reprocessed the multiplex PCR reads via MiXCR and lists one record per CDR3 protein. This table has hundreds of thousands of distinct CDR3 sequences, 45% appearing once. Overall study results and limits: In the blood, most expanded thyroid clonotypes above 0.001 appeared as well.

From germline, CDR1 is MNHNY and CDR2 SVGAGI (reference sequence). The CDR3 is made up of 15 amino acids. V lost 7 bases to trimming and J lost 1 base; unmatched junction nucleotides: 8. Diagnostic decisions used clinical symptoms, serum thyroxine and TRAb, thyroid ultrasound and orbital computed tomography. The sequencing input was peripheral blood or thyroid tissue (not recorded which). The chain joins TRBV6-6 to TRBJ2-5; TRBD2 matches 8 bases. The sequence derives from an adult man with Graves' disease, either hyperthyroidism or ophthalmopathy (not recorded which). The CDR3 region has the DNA TGTGCCAGCATCGAGCGGGGGAGGTTCCAAGAGACCCAGTACTTC. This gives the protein CASIERGRFQETQYF.